This T cell receptor beta chain was profiled in a study of T cells in Graves' hyperthyroidism and ophthalmopathy. Findings and limits, study-wide: A 13 V-J model separated ophthalmopathy from stable hyperthyroidism.

Amplification of TCR beta CDR3 regions was performed using RNA transcripts as template. The HTBI primer set was used in a first-round RT-PCR of the TCR CDR3. Each CDR3 protein is one row after TCRdb ran MiXCR on the multiplex PCR reads. Of some 560,000 distinct CDR3 sequences in the sample, approximately 14% are singletons; the top ten hold approximately 7.4%. A note on this clonotype: Its antigen is not known.

Exclusion criteria comprised uncontrolled infection, other autoimmune disease, pregnancy or lactation. The V and J ends lost 4 bases and 6 bases respectively, with 16 bases between them. This CDR3 region has 13 residues. Germline CDR1 reads SQVTM; CDR2 reads ANQGSEA. Sample: blood. The genes are TRBV29-1 and TRBJ2-7, with D possibly being TRBD1 (5 bases). The receptor was derived from a woman aged 30 to 39 with Graves' hyperthyroidism. The CDR3 is CSVGKGLVSEQYF. The CDR3 DNA reads TGCAGCGTTGGAAAGGGGCTGGTGAGCGAGCAGTACTTC.